The 30 T cell receptor beta chains in this list originate from one sample, sequenced in a study of OX40 agonist ivuxolimab in advanced cancers. Library prep was done by the immunoSEQ multiplex PCR assay. TCRdb mirrors the immuneACCESS table, restricted to in-frame sequences. Some clones are absent from its copies; in checked studies, under half trace to an unresolved V gene, and the reason for the others is unknown. The sample contains approximately 70,000 clones, 70% to 90% of them found a single time. The top ten constitute 0.45% to 0.65% of the sample. The sequencing used CD4+ or CD8+ T cells sorted from blood, collected in a trial of the OX40 agonist ivuxolimab. The receptors derive from an adult with an advanced solid tumor such as melanoma, head and neck, liver or kidney cancer.

The J gene is TRBJ1-5, the V gene TRBV2; possible D gene TRBD1, 6 bases. The CDR3 has 14 residues. V lost 4 bases and J lost 3, with 10 bases in between. The V gene's germline CDR1 is SNHLY and CDR2 FYNNEI. CDR3 bases: TGTGCCAGCAGTGCACAGGGCGTCAATCAGCCCCAGCATTTT. As protein: CASSAQGVNQPQHF.

This clone was seen a handful of times. The V call is TRBV2, the J call TRBJ1-1, with a possible D match to TRBD1 (6 bases). V lost 5 bases, J lost 1 base, and 8 bases lay in between. The germline V gene encodes CDR1 SNHLY and CDR2 FYNNEI. This CDR3 region has 13 residues. As DNA, the CDR3 is TGTGCCAGCAGTAGGACAGAGAACACTGAAGCTTTCTTT. This translates into CASSRTENTEAFF.

Remarks on this clone: The sample has other DNA sequences that encode this CDR3 too. The chain has TRBV7-2 and TRBJ1-5; a possible D gene is TRBD1 (5 bases). Trimming cost V 6 bases and J 2 bases, with 14 bases left between them. The CDR3 loop spans 15 amino acids. Germline loops: CDR1 SGHTA, CDR2 FQGNSA. The CDR3 region is CASSRGGRGNQPQHF. As DNA, the CDR3 is TGTGCCAGCAGTCGGGGGGGGAGGGGCAATCAGCCCCAGCATTTT. Full variable domain (missing parts from reference TRBV7-2 and TRBJ1-5): GAGVSQSPSNKVTEKGKDVELRCDPISGHTALYWYRQSLGQGLEFLIYFQGNSAPDKSGLPSDRFSAERTGGSVSTLTIQRTQQEDSAVYLCASSRGGRGNQPQHFGDGTRLSIL.

The chain joins TRBV6-5 to TRBJ1-2; D not certain. The V and J ends lost 3 bases and 3 bases respectively, with 11 bases between them. The CDR3 covers 14 residues. Germline V gene data show CDR1 as MNHEY and CDR2 as SVGAGI. In DNA, the CDR3 is TGTGCCAGCAGTTATGGAGTATCGGACTATGGCTACACCTTC. Translating gives CASSYGVSDYGYTF.

The DNA of the CDR3 is TGCGCCAGCAAGCCGGGTCAGGGGGTTCCTTGGGGCTACACCTTC. Protein: CASKPGQGVPWGYTF. The chain combines TRBV10-2 with TRBJ1-2; 7 bases fit TRBD1. The junction had 16 bases not matched to a gene; V was cut back by 7 bases and J by 8 bases. CDR1 WSHSY and CDR2 SAAADI come from the germline V gene. The length of the CDR3 is 15 residues.

In its sample, this clone was seen once. The chain links TRBV6-5 to TRBJ1-4; maybe TRBD1 (6 bases). Trimming left V 4 bases short and J 0 bases short, with 9 bases between. The CDR3 runs to 15 residues. The germline CDR1 and CDR2 sequences are MNHEY and SVGAGI. The CDR3 loop is CASSSRGTTNEKLFF. DNA of the CDR3: TGTGCCAGCAGTTCCAGGGGTACAACTAATGAAAAACTGTTTTTT.

This chain links TRBV15 with TRBJ2-5; D call uncertain. The V end was cut by 4 bases, the J end by 5 bases, with 17 bases between. Per the germline V gene, CDR1 is LNHNV and CDR2 is YYDKDF (reference sequence). This CDR3 region has 15 residues. The CDR3 region is CATSNRQYFDETQYF. In DNA, the CDR3 is TGTGCCACCAGCAATCGGCAGTACTTCGATGAGACCCAGTACTTC.

The rearrangement joins TRBV18 to TRBJ2-5, with 8 bases identical to TRBD1. The CDR3 is 14 residues long. V gave up 2 bases and J gave up 4 bases; unmatched junction bases: 3. In germline, CDR1 is KGHSH, CDR2 LQKENI. CDR3 in DNA: TGTGCCAGCTCACCATACGGACAGGGAGAGACCCAGTACTTC. Protein product: CASSPYGQGETQYF.

The rearrangement uses TRBV28 and TRBJ2-7; D is unresolved. Germline V gene data show CDR1 as MDHEN and CDR2 as SYDVKM. The CDR3 is 16 amino acids. V was cut by 6 bases and J by 0 bases, with 18 bases left in between. The CDR3 coding sequence is TGTGCCAGCAGCGCACCTGGGGATCCTTTCTCCTACGAGCAGTACTTC. Translating it yields CASSAPGDPFSYEQYF.

The chain uses TRBV5-1 and TRBJ1-2, with D tentatively TRBD1 (5 bases). The V end was cut by 3 bases, the J end by 3 bases, with 15 bases between. Germline-derived CDR1 and CDR2 are SGHRS and YFSETQ. The length of the CDR3 is 15 residues. The CDR3 protein is CASSSGWIPDYGYTF. The DNA for the CDR3 is TGCGCCAGCAGCTCAGGGTGGATCCCCGACTATGGCTACACCTTC.

This clone was recorded only once. The CDR3 is CASSEGANTGELFF. The CDR3 DNA sequence: TGTGCCAGTAGTGAGGGTGCGAACACCGGGGAGCTGTTTTTT. The chain employs TRBV19 and TRBJ2-2, with D tentatively TRBD2 (5 bases). This CDR3 is built from 14 residues. V lost 5 bases, J lost 0 bases, and 7 bases lay in between. The germline gives CDR1 LNHDA, CDR2 SQIVND (reference sequence). Filled out from reference TRBV19 and TRBJ2-2, the complete variable domain reads DGGITQSPKYLFRKEGQNVTLSCEQNLNHDAMYWYRQDPGQGLRLIYYSQIVNDFQKGDIAEGYSVSREKKESFPLTVTSAQKNPTAFYLCASSEGANTGELFFGEGSRLTVL.

The chain recombines TRBV6-1 with TRBJ2-3, with a tentative D call TRBD1 (5 bases). Trimming left V 4 bases short and J 1 base short, with 21 bases between. There are 18 residues in the CDR3. Germline CDR1 MNHNS, CDR2 SASEGT. In DNA form, the CDR3 reads TGTGCCAGCAGTGCCCTATTCCAAGGGGCAATCCGCACAGATACGCAGTATTTT. It is translated as CASSALFQGAIRTDTQYF.

The chain employs TRBV27 and TRBJ1-2; 8 bases match TRBD1. V shed 3 bases and J 5 bases; nucleotides not matched to a gene: 14. The CDR3 is made up of 17 amino acids. Per germline, CDR1 MNHEY and CDR2 SMNVEV (reference sequence). The CDR3 coding sequence is TGTGCCAGCAGTTTTACGGGGCAGGGGGCACAAAGGTATGGCTACACCTTC. This translates into CASSFTGQGAQRYGYTF.

This clone occurred once. The V gene is TRBV5-8, the J gene TRBJ2-1, with D possibly matching TRBD2 (5 bases). The CDR3 consists of 13 residues. V lost 0 bases to trimming and J lost 8 bases, with 9 bases between them. Germline V CDR1 and CDR2: SGHTS, YDEGEE. This CDR3 reads CASSLGRSDEQFF. The CDR3 DNA sequence: TGTGCCAGCAGCTTGGGGCGTAGCGATGAGCAGTTCTTC. The full variable domain, rest sourced from reference TRBV5-8 and TRBJ2-1, is EAGVTQSPTHLIKTRGQQATLRCSPISGHTSVYWYQQALGLGLQFLLWYDEGEERNRGNFPPRFSGRQFPNYSSELNVNALELEDSALYLCASSLGRSDEQFFGPGTRLTVL.

The chain couples TRBV11-1 to TRBJ2-2, with D possibly matching TRBD1 (6 bases). V gave up 3 bases and J gave up 2 bases, with 22 bases separating them. The CDR3 has 19 residues. The germline V gene has CDR1 SGHAT and CDR2 FQDESV (reference sequence). CDR3 coding DNA: TGTGCCAGCAGCTTTCCCCTCCTTCCCGGACAGATTAACACCGGGGAGCTGTTTTTT. This translates into CASSFPLLPGQINTGELFF.

The genes are TRBV18 and TRBJ1-2; weak D call: TRBD1 (5 bases). The CDR3 spans 14 residues. The V end was cut by 0 bases, the J end by 1 base, with 6 bases between. Germline V gene sequence: CDR1 KGHSH, CDR2 LQKENI. The CDR3 coding sequence is TGTGCCAGCTCACCACCAGGGGATAACTATGGCTACACCTTC. Protein product: CASSPPGDNYGYTF.

This clone is medium-sized. The CDR3 loop is CASSLGDLTGTNEQYF. The CDR3 DNA follows: TGCGCCAGCAGCTTGGGGGATTTGACAGGGACTAACGAGCAGTACTTC. The chain is built from TRBV5-1 and TRBJ2-7; D may be TRBD1 or TRBD2 (7 bases each). The V gene's germline CDR1 is SGHRS and CDR2 YFSETQ. Trimming stripped 0 bases from V and 5 bases from J, with 18 bases between. This CDR3 region has 16 residues.

J is TRBJ2-7 and V is TRBV25-1; D unclear. The length of the CDR3 is 14 residues. V shed 4 bases and J shed 2 bases, with 12 bases lying between them. CDR1 MGHDK and CDR2 SYGVNS come from the germline V gene. The CDR3: CASSAAGAPYEQYF. The DNA of the CDR3 is TGTGCCAGCAGTGCGGCAGGCGCTCCCTACGAGCAGTACTTC.

This sequence joins TRBV4-1 and TRBJ2-1; TRBD2 aligns across 14 bases. CDR3 size: 15 residues. The junction had 6 bases not matched to a gene; V was cut back by 6 bases and J by 8 bases. Germline CDR1 reads MGHRA; CDR2 reads YSYEKL. In nucleotides, the CDR3 is TGCGCCAGCAGTCGACTAGCGGGGGGGCTCTATGAGCAGTTCTTC. Residues: CASSRLAGGLYEQFF.

The CDR3 sequence is CASSSGAGNTIYF. The CDR3 DNA reads TGTGCCAGCAGCTCGGGGGCTGGAAACACCATATATTTT. This chain links TRBV7-3 with TRBJ1-3; a possible D gene is TRBD1 (5 bases). With 4 bases removed from V and 2 bases from J, the gap between germline ends came to 6 bases. This CDR3 is 13 amino acids long. Germline loops: CDR1 SGHTA, CDR2 FQGTGA.

The V gene is TRBV27, the J gene TRBJ2-1; 9 nucleotides agree with TRBD1. This CDR3 has 17 amino acids. The V gene's germline CDR1 is MNHEY and CDR2 SMNVEV (reference sequence). After removal of 1 base from V and 7 bases from J, the junction contained 11 bases not matched to a gene. The CDR3 protein is CASSLFRGTGKNNEQFF. The CDR3 nucleotides read TGTGCCAGCAGTTTATTTCGGGGGACAGGGAAGAATAATGAGCAGTTCTTC.

The DNA for the CDR3 is TGTGCCAGTAGTGAGACTGGGCTGAAGGGCTACACCTTC. It encodes CASSETGLKGYTF. This rearrangement joins TRBV19 to TRBJ1-2; D is unclear. There are 13 residues in the CDR3. Per the germline V gene, CDR1 is LNHDA and CDR2 is SQIVND (reference sequence). V lost 5 bases and J 8 bases, leaving 15 bases between the germline ends.

A few counts support this clone. The chain joins TRBV6-6 to TRBJ1-2, with TRBD1 identical over 9 bases. Germline V gives CDR1 MNHNY, CDR2 SVGAGI (reference sequence). Trimming at V came to 6 bases and at J to 3 bases, leaving 8 bases not matched to a gene. The CDR3 extends over 15 amino acids. CDR3 sequence (DNA): TGTGCCAGCAGGAAACCGGGACAGGGTGACTATGGCTACACCTTC. Residues: CASRKPGQGDYGYTF.

The chain has TRBV2 and TRBJ1-2; 7 positions match TRBD1. The CDR3 is 12 amino acids. After removal of 6 bases from V and 2 bases from J, the junction contained 0 bases not matched to a gene. Per germline, CDR1 SNHLY and CDR2 FYNNEI. The DNA of the CDR3 is TGTGCCAGCAGGGGACAGAACTATGGCTACACCTTC. As protein: CASRGQNYGYTF.

The DNA for the CDR3 is TGTGCCAGCAGTTCGACAGGGCAAGAGACCCAGTACTTC. It yields the protein CASSSTGQETQYF. The chain is built from TRBV2 and TRBJ2-5, with 7 bases aligning to TRBD1. The CDR3 totals 13 residues. From germline, CDR1 is SNHLY and CDR2 FYNNEI. Losses at the gene ends were 5 bases for V and 2 bases for J; bases not matched to a gene: 2. Supplemented by reference TRBV2 and TRBJ2-5, the full variable domain reads EPEVTQTPSHQVTQMGQEVILRCVPISNHLYFYWYRQILGQKVEFLVSFYNNEISEKSEIFDDQFSVERPDGSNFTLKIRSTKLEDSAMYFCASSSTGQETQYFGPGTRLLVL.

The chain employs TRBV5-1 and TRBJ1-2, with TRBD1 matching 7 bases. V trimming: 0 bases; J trimming: 6 bases; junction bases outside the gene matches: 5. This CDR3 is built from 14 residues. The germline V gene encodes CDR1 SGHRS and CDR2 YFSETQ. CDR3 nucleotide sequence: TGCGCCAGCAGCTTGGATTGGGACAGAGATGGCTACACCTTC. This gives the protein CASSLDWDRDGYTF.

The J gene is TRBJ2-1, the V gene TRBV19; D possibly corresponds to TRBD1 (8 bases). V was shortened by 0 bases and J by 5 bases, with 20 bases between the two germline ends. Germline CDR1 LNHDA, CDR2 SQIVND (reference sequence). CDR3 length equals 18 residues. DNA of the CDR3: TGTGCCAGTAGTATAGAGGGGGGGCGGACAGGGATAGACAATGAGCAGTTCTTC. This codes for CASSIEGGRTGIDNEQFF.

The chain links TRBV27 to TRBJ1-2; TRBD1 matches at 9 bases. The V segment lost 5 bases and the J segment 8 bases; nucleotides outside the gene matches: 6. The CDR3 has 13 amino acids. Germline V CDR1 and CDR2: MNHEY, SMNVEV (reference sequence). The CDR3 DNA reads TGTGCCAGCAGTCTCCACAGGGGGCGAGGCTACACCTTC. Translating it yields CASSLHRGRGYTF.

The chain combines TRBV5-1 with TRBJ2-1; D may match TRBD1 or TRBD2 (5 bases each). The CDR3 runs 14 residues. V was clipped by 4 bases and J by 5 bases, with 13 bases between them. The V gene's germline CDR1 is SGHRS and CDR2 YFSETQ. CDR3 in amino acids: CASSPRDGNNEQFF. As DNA, the CDR3 is TGCGCCAGCAGCCCCCGGGACGGAAACAATGAGCAGTTCTTC.

This rearrangement joins TRBV9 to TRBJ2-1; 13 nucleotides match TRBD2. The germline V gene encodes CDR1 SGDLS and CDR2 YYNGEE. Germline trimming cut 4 bases from V and 5 bases from J; bases unmatched to any gene: 6. The CDR3 consists of 16 residues. The CDR3 reads CASSTRTSGGDNEQFF. The CDR3 region has the DNA TGTGCCAGCAGCACTCGGACTAGCGGGGGTGACAATGAGCAGTTCTTC.